This T cell receptor (beta chain) was identified in a study of shared clonotypes between healthy human individuals. Study-wide background: For every donor, three CD4 naive, three CD4 memory, two CD8 naive and one CD8 memory plates were used.

Each of the donors was a healthy adult who was HIV-negative and had not had a recent acute infection or vaccination. Several immunoSEQ plates received, in even portions, the genomic DNA of each subset. Clones were sequenced by immunoSEQ multiplex PCR, and TCRdb holds only the in-frame ones, with some missing. This table has some 1.5 million clones, roughly 98% appearing once. The clonotype comes from a man aged 30-40 years in good health. The sample consisted of naive CD4+ T cells sorted from blood. Indicated subset: CD45RA+ positively selected.

Here the CDR3 reads CASSQGWPLAEETQYF. The CDR3 DNA reads TGCGCCAGCAGCCAAGGGTGGCCACTAGCGGAAGAGACCCAGTACTTC. This chain uses TRBV4-3 with TRBJ2-5; TRBD2 agrees at 8 bases. CDR1 is LGHNA and CDR2 is YSLEER in the germline V gene. The CDR3 contains 16 residues. The V gene end was trimmed by 1 base and the J gene end by 3 bases; junction bases not matched to a gene: 7.